The 14 T cell receptor beta chains in this list originate from one sample, sequenced in a study of radiotherapy plus CTLA-4 blockade in lung cancer. Assay used: immunoSEQ multiplex PCR; TCRdb lists only in-frame clones, some missing. This sample has 60,000 to 70,000 clones, with 70% to 80% found just once. The material sequenced was peripheral blood, taken from a patient treated with radiotherapy plus ipilimumab. The source is a human donor with non-small cell lung cancer who had a complete response to radiotherapy plus ipilimumab.

V and J are TRBV10-1 and TRBJ2-3, with D unresolved. This CDR3 is 14 amino acids long. Germline V gives CDR1 WNHNN, CDR2 SYGVQD (reference sequence). Trimming took off 0 bases at V and 1 base at J, with 5 bases between the two ends. The CDR3 sequence is CASSESQGTDTQYF. The CDR3 DNA is TGCGCCAGCAGTGAGTCGCAGGGCACAGATACGCAGTATTTT.

The V and J genes are TRBV29-1 and TRBJ2-5; the D gene is possibly TRBD1 (5 bases). Trimming shortened V by 3 bases and J by 2 bases, and 7 bases separated the two germline ends. This CDR3 is 12 amino acids long. Germline CDR1 reads SQVTM; CDR2 reads ANQGSEA. Here the CDR3 reads CSVDQGQETQYF. In DNA, the CDR3 is TGCAGCGTTGACCAGGGACAAGAGACCCAGTACTTC.

This rearrangement joins TRBV15 to TRBJ1-2; TRBD1 matches 7 bases. V gave up 5 bases and J gave up 4 bases; unmatched junction bases: 7. Germline loops: CDR1 LNHNV, CDR2 YYDKDF (reference sequence). This CDR3 comprises 14 residues. The chain's CDR3 is CATSLEGGSYGYTF. DNA for the CDR3: TGTGCCACCAGCTTAGAAGGGGGCAGCTATGGCTACACCTTC.

By frequency in the sample, this clone is medium-sized (0.01 to 0.1%). The chain is built from TRBV7-9 and TRBJ1-3; 8 bases align to TRBD1. V shed 1 base, J shed 4 bases, and the junction held 9 bases outside the gene matches. Germline V lookup: CDR1 SEHNR, CDR2 FQNEAQ (reference sequence). This CDR3 has 17 amino acids. The chain's CDR3 is CASSLESGQGSGNTIYF. In DNA form, the CDR3 reads TGTGCCAGCAGCTTAGAGTCTGGACAGGGATCCGGAAACACCATATATTTT.

The chain is built from TRBV28 and TRBJ1-1; no definite D call. This CDR3 comprises 12 residues. The V gene lost 1 base and the J gene lost 8 bases, with 8 bases spanning the gap. Looked up from germline, CDR1 is MDHEN and CDR2 is SYDVKM. This chain's CDR3 is CASSLYGREAFF. DNA for the CDR3: TGTGCCAGCAGTTTATATGGGAGAGAAGCTTTCTTT.

The chain joins TRBV19 to TRBJ2-3, with TRBD1 matching 9 bases. CDR3 length equals 16 residues. The germline V gene encodes CDR1 LNHDA and CDR2 SQIVND (reference sequence). V shed 6 bases, J shed 5 bases, and the junction held 12 bases outside the gene matches. The CDR3 region has the DNA TGTGCCAGTAGCAGCCGGGGACAGGGAGGGGGAGATACGCAGTATTTT. Translated: CASSSRGQGGGDTQYF.

The sample holds one count of this clone. The chain carries TRBV14 and TRBJ1-2; tentatively, D is TRBD1 (5 bases). The CDR3 length is 14 residues. Trimming took 4 bases from V and 4 from J, leaving 13 bases between them. Germline V CDR1 and CDR2: SGHDN, FVKESK. CDR3 in amino acids: CASSPWDSLYGYTF. CDR3 coding DNA: TGTGCCAGCAGCCCCTGGGACTCCCTCTATGGCTACACCTTC.

This chain links TRBV2 with TRBJ2-5, with 8 bases fitting TRBD1. From germline, CDR1 is SNHLY and CDR2 FYNNEI. The CDR3 spans 14 residues. Losses at the gene ends were 6 bases for V and 5 bases for J; bases not matched to a gene: 8. CDR3 sequence: CASSRQGLSETQYF. CDR3 nucleotides: TGTGCCAGCAGCCGACAGGGGTTGTCGGAGACCCAGTACTTC.

The rearrangement uses TRBV7-2 and TRBJ1-2, with a tentative D call TRBD1 (6 bases). V was shortened by 2 bases and J by 7 bases, with 17 bases between the two germline ends. The CDR3 has 15 amino acids. Germline lookup yields CDR1 SGHTA and CDR2 FQGNSA. The CDR3 region is CASSLTTQGLGGYTF. The CDR3 coding sequence is TGTGCCAGCAGCTTAACGACACAGGGACTTGGTGGCTACACCTTC.

The genes are TRBV27 and TRBJ1-4; D is perhaps TRBD1 (5 bases). V was shortened by 5 bases and J by 8 bases, with 12 bases between the two germline ends. This CDR3 has 13 amino acids. In germline, CDR1 is MNHEY, CDR2 SMNVEV (reference sequence). DNA for the CDR3: TGTGCCAGCAGTAGCCGGGGGGGAGAAAAACTGTTTTTT. Translation: CASSSRGGEKLFF. The full variable domain, in which reference TRBV27 and TRBJ1-4 provide the parts outside the CDR3, is EAQVTQNPRYLITVTGKKLTVTCSQNMNHEYMSWYRQDPGLGLRQIYYSMNVEVTDKGDVPEGYKVSRKEKRNFPLILESPSPNQTSLYFCASSSRGGEKLFFGSGTQLSVL.

CDR3 in amino acids: CATSTEGLAGMYYF. The CDR3, as DNA: TGTGCCACCAGCACAGAGGGGCTAGCGGGGATGTATTATTTT. The V and J genes are TRBV15 and TRBJ2-3; TRBD2 agrees at 9 bases. Germline trimming cut 4 bases from V and 15 bases from J; bases unmatched to any gene: 14. The germline CDR1 and CDR2 sequences are LNHNV and YYDKDF (reference sequence). The CDR3 has 14 amino acids.

The chain carries TRBV18 and TRBJ1-1; TRBD1 aligns across 8 bases. CDR3 length: 17 residues. The germline gives CDR1 KGHSH, CDR2 LQKENI. Trimming took 5 bases from V and 3 from J; bases not matched to a gene: 14. The CDR3: CASSSRMRTGSDTEAFF. CDR3 in DNA: TGTGCCAGCTCATCCCGGATGAGGACAGGGTCGGACACTGAAGCTTTCTTT.

The rearrangement joins TRBV9 to TRBJ2-1; 12 bases align to TRBD2. J lost 4 bases, V lost 3 bases, and 2 bases had no gene match. This CDR3 region has 15 residues. Germline V CDR1 and CDR2: SGDLS, YYNGEE. CDR3 in amino acids: CASSEGLAGYNEQFF. The CDR3 DNA follows: TGTGCCAGCAGCGAGGGACTAGCGGGTTACAATGAGCAGTTCTTC.

This chain uses TRBV11-3 with TRBJ2-3; the match to TRBD2 covers 7 bases. Germline-derived CDR1 and CDR2 are SGHNT and YENEEA. V shed 5 bases, J shed 6 bases, and the junction held 5 bases outside the gene matches. CDR3 length: 13 amino acids. Here the CDR3 DNA reads TGTGCCAGCAGCCGCGGGGGAGTCGATACGCAGTATTTT. Protein sequence: CASSRGGVDTQYF.